These 2 T cell receptor beta chains were all obtained from the same sample, sequenced in a study of T-cell reconstitution after alpha-beta-depleted transplantation in children. During its preparation, the TCRbeta library received unique molecular identifiers. TCRdb reanalysed the PCR reads using MiXCR and keeps one entry per CDR3 protein. Of about 980,000 distinct CDR3 sequences detected, about 29% appear once; the ten largest clones hold 25% to 35%. Specimen: PBMCs, mostly from graft donor cells, collected 360 days after TCRalphabeta/CD19-depleted stem cell transplant. All receptors derive from a boy under two years old who had a stem cell transplant for SCID, so the T cells may come from the graft donor.

The CDR3 bases are TGTGCCAGCACCACGTATAATTCACCCCTCCACTTT. Protein product: CASTTYNSPLHF. The rearrangement links TRBV27 to TRBJ1-6; unclear D gene. The germline V gene encodes CDR1 MNHEY and CDR2 SMNVEV (reference sequence). The CDR3 totals 12 residues. V was shortened by 7 bases and J by 4 bases, with 5 bases between the two germline ends.

The chain employs TRBV12-3 or TRBV12-4 and TRBJ2-2; 7 positions agree with TRBD1. CDR3 length equals 14 residues. V gave up 5 bases and J gave up 6 bases; unmatched junction bases: 6. As DNA, the CDR3 is TGTGCCAGCAGTAGGACAGGAATTGCCGGGGAGCTGTTTTTT. Residues: CASSRTGIAGELFF.